This entry describes one TCR beta chain. What it binds is not known. This may stem from a read error, because a much larger clone lies one nucleotide away. Likely a read error: the CDR3 ends without its conserved phenylalanine or tryptophan. V trimming: 5 bases; J trimming: 0 bases; junction bases outside the gene matches: 6. This CDR3 has 14 amino acids. Germline CDR1 DFQATT, CDR2 SNEGSKA (reference sequence). No cell sorting was done before RNA was extracted from the tissue. More than 3 cm separated this lung sample from the edge of the tumor. The data stem from a study of tumor and adjacent non-tumor tissue in lung cancer. Study context: Aged about 31 to 76 years, patients included roughly ten men and 4 to 6 women with stage I to III disease. Study-level findings and limits: Higher tumor TCR diversity was associated with shorter survival.

TCRbeta libraries were built with three rounds of nested PCR, modified from ARM-PCR. TCRdb re-called the multiplex PCR reads through MiXCR, storing one row per CDR3 protein. Here the sample spans 65,000 to 75,000 distinct CDR3 sequences, around 82% being singletons. Sequences were obtained from distant non-tumor lung tissue. This chain uses TRBV20-1 with TRBJ1-1, with 7 bases fitting TRBD1. The sequence was collected from a man in his fifties or sixties with non-small cell lung cancer. Here the CDR3 reads CSAVSRGMNTEAFL. The CDR3 DNA is TGCAGTGCTGTCTCCAGGGGGATGAACACTGAAGCTTTCCTT.